Sequencing of this T cell receptor (beta chain) was carried out in a study of T cells in Graves' hyperthyroidism and ophthalmopathy. Comment on this clonotype: The antigen is unknown.

Points from the study as a whole: Ophthalmopathy onset followed model prediction by a median around 6.6 months.

TCR beta CDR3 region amplification was performed from RNA transcripts. In the first-round RT-PCR of the TCR CDR3, the HTBI primer set was used. Each CDR3 protein is one row after TCRdb ran MiXCR on the multiplex PCR reads. Here the sample spans about 460,000 distinct CDR3 sequences, approximately 23% being singletons. PBMCs stemmed from 10 ml fresh peripheral blood. This CDR3 spans 16 amino acids. With 5 bases removed from V and 4 bases from J, the gap between germline ends came to 18 bases. Germline V gene lookup returns CDR1 MDHEN and CDR2 SYDVKM. The sequence was collected from an older woman with Graves' ophthalmopathy. V gene TRBV28 combines with J gene TRBJ2-1; tentative D call: TRBD1 (5 bases). The sample comprised blood. The CDR3 coding sequence is TGTGCCAGCAGTACCCGCCCCCCAAGACAGTACAATGAGCAGTTCTTC. Amino acids: CASSTRPPRQYNEQFF. Together with reference TRBV28 and TRBJ2-1, the CDR3 gives the full variable domain: DVKVTQSSRYLVKRTGEKVFLECVQDMDHENMFWYRQDPGLGLRLIYFSYDVKMKEKGDIPEGYSVSREKKERFSLILESASTNQTSMYLCASSTRPPRQYNEQFFGPGTRLTVL.